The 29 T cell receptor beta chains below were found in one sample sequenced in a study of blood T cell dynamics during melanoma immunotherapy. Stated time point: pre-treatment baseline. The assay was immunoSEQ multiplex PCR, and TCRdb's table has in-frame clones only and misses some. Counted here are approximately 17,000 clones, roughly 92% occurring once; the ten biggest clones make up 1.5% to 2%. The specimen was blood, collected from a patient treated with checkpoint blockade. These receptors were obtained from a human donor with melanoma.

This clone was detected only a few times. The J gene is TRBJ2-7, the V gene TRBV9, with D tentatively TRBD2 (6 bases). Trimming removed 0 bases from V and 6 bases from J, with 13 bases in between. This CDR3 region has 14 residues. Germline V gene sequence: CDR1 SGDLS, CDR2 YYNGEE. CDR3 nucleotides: TGTGCCAGCAGCGTAGGGGTCAGGGAGGTCGAGCAGTACTTC. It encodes CASSVGVREVEQYF.

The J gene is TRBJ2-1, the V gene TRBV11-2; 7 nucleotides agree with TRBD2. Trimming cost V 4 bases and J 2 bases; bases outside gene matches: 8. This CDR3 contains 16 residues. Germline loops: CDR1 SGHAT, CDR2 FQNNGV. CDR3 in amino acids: CASSSGTMATYNEQFF. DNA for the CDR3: TGTGCCAGCAGCTCCGGGACTATGGCAACCTACAATGAGCAGTTCTTC.

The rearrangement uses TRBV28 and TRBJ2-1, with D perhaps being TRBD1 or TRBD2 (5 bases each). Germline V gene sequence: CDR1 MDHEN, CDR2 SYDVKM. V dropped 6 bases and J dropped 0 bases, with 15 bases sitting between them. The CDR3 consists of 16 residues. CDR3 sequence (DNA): TGTGCCAGCAGCTCAGGGACGGCAAGCTCCTACAATGAGCAGTTCTTC. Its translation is CASSSGTASSYNEQFF.

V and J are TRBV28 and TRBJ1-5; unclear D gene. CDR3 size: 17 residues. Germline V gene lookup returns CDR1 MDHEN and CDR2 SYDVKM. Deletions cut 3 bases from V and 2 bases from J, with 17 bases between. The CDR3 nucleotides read TGTGCCAGCAGTTTGTCCCGTTTAGGGTTGGGCAATCAGCCCCAGCATTTT. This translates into CASSLSRLGLGNQPQHF.

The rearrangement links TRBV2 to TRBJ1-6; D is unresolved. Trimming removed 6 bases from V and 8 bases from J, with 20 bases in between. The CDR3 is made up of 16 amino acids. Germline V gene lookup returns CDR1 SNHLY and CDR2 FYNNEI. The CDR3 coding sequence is TGTGCCAGCAGCGCGATGGGAGGAGTCGATTATTCACCCCTCCACTTT. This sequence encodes CASSAMGGVDYSPLHF. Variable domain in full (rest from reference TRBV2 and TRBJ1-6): EPEVTQTPSHQVTQMGQEVILRCVPISNHLYFYWYRQILGQKVEFLVSFYNNEISEKSEIFDDQFSVERPDGSNFTLKIRSTKLEDSAMYFCASSAMGGVDYSPLHFGNGTRLTVT.

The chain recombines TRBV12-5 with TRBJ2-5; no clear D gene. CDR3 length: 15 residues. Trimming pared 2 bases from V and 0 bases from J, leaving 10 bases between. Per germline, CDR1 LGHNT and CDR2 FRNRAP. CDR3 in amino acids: CASGLIDLYQETQYF. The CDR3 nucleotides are TGTGCTAGTGGTTTGATCGACTTGTACCAAGAGACCCAGTACTTC.

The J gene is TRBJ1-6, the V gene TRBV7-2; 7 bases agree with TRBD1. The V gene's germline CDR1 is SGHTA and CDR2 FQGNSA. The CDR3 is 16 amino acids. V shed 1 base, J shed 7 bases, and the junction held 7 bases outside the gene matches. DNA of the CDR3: TGTGCCAGCAGCTTAGGAGAGGGACAGAGAAATTCACCCCTCCACTTT. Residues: CASSLGEGQRNSPLHF.

The DNA for the CDR3 is TGTGCCAGCAGTGGAGCGGGGGGGGGCAGGGGGCGCGGTCAGCCCCAGCATTTT. Translation gives CASSGAGGGRGRGQPQHF. The chain recombines TRBV6-1 with TRBJ1-5, with 8 positions matching TRBD1. After removal of 4 bases from V and 6 bases from J, the junction contained 17 bases not matched to a gene. From germline, CDR1 is MNHNS and CDR2 SASEGT. The CDR3 is 18 residues long.

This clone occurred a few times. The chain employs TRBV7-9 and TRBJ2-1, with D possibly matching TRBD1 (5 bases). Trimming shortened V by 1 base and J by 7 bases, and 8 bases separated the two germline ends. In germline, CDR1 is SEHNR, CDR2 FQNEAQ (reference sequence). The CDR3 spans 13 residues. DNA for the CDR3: TGTGCCAGCAGCTTAGGGACAATAAATGAGCAGTTCTTC. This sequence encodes CASSLGTINEQFF.

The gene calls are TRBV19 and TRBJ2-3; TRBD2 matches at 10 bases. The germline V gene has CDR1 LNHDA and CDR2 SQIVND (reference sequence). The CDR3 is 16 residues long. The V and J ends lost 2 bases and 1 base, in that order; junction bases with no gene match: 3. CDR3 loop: CASSIFGLAGTDTQYF. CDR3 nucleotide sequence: TGTGCCAGTAGTATATTCGGACTAGCGGGCACAGATACGCAGTATTTT. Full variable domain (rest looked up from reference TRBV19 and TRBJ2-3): DGGITQSPKYLFRKEGQNVTLSCEQNLNHDAMYWYRQDPGQGLRLIYYSQIVNDFQKGDIAEGYSVSREKKESFPLTVTSAQKNPTAFYLCASSIFGLAGTDTQYFGPGTRLTVL.

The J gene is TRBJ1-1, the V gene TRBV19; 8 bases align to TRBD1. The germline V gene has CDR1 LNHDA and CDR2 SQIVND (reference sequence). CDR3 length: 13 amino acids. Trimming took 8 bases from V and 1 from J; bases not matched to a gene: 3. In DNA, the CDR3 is TGTGCCAGTGGAGACAGGGGGAACACTGAAGCTTTCTTT. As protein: CASGDRGNTEAFF.

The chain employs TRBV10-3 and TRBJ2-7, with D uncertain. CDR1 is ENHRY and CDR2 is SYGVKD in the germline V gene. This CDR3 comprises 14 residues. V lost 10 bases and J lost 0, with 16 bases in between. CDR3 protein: CAKGTAVSSYEQYF. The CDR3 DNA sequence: TGTGCCAAGGGTACCGCAGTGAGCTCCTACGAGCAGTACTTC.

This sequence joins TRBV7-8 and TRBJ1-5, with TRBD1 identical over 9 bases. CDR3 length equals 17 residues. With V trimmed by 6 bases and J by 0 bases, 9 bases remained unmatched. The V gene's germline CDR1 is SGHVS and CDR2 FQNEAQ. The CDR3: CASRGGQGQYSNQPQHF. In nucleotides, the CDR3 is TGTGCCAGCAGGGGAGGACAGGGGCAATATAGCAATCAGCCCCAGCATTTT.

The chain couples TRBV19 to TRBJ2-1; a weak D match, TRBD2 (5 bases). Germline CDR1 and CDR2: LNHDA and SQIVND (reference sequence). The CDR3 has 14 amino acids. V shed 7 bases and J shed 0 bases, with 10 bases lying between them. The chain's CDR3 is CASNAGSSYNEQFF. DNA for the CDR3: TGTGCCAGTAACGCGGGCAGCTCCTACAATGAGCAGTTCTTC.

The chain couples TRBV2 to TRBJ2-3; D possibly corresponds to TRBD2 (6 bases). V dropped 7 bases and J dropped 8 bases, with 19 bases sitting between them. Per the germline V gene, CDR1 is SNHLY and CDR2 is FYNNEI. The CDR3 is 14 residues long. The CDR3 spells CASNVAEVEGTQYF. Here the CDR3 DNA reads TGTGCCAGCAATGTAGCGGAGGTGGAAGGTACGCAGTATTTT.

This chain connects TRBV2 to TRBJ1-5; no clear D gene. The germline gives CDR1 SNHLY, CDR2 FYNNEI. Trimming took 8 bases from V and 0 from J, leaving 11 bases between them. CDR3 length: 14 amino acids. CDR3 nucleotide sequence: TGTGCCAGCGCCGACGGGTTTAGCAATCAGCCCCAGCATTTT. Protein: CASADGFSNQPQHF.

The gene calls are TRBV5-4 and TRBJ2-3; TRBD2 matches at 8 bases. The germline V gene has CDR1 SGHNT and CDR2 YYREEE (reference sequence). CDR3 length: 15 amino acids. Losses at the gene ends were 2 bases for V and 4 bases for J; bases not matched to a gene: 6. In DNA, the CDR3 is TGTGCCAGCAGCTTTAAGCGGGAGAGGTCAGATACGCAGTATTTT. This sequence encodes CASSFKRERSDTQYF.

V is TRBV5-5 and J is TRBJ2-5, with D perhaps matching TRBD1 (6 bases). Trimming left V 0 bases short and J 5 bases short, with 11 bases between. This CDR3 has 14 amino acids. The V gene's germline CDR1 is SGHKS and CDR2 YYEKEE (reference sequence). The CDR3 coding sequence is TGTGCCAGCAGCTTGGCTACAGGGTGGGAGACCCAGTACTTC. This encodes CASSLATGWETQYF.

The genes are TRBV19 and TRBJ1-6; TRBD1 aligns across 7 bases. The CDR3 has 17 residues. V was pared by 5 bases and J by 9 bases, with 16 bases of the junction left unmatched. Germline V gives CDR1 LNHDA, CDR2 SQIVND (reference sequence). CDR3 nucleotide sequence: TGTGCCAGTAGTCGCAAGGGCCGGGACAGTGAAGGTTCACCCCTCCACTTT. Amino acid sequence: CASSRKGRDSEGSPLHF.

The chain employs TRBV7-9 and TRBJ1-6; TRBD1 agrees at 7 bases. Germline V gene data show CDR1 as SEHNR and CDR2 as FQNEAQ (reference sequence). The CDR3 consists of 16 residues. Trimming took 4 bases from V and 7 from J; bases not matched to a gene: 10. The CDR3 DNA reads TGTGCCAGCAGCTCGGGAGGGGGCCGTTCCAATTCACCCCTCCACTTT. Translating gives CASSSGGGRSNSPLHF.

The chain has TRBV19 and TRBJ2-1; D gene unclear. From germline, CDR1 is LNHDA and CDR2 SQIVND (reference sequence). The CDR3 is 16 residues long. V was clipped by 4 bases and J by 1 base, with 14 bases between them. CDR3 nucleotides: TGTGCCAGTAGTACCCTAGGAGCGAATTCCTACAATGAGCAGTTCTTC. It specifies CASSTLGANSYNEQFF.

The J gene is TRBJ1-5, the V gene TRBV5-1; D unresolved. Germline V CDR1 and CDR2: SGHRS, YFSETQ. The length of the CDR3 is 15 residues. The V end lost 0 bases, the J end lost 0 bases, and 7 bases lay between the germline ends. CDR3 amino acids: CASSLAPDSNQPQHF. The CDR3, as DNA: TGCGCCAGCAGCTTGGCCCCGGATAGCAATCAGCCCCAGCATTTT.

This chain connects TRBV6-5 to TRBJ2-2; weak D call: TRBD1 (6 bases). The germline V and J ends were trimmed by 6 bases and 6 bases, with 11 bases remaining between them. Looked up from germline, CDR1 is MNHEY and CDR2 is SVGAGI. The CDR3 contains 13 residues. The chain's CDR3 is CASRITGSGELFF. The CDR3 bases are TGTGCCAGCAGGATAACAGGGTCCGGGGAGCTGTTTTTT.

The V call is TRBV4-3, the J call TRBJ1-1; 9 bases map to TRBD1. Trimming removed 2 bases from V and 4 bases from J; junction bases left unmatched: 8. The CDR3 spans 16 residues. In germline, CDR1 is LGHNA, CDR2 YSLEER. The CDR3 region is CASSQTGGAKSTEAFF. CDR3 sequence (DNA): TGCGCCAGCAGCCAAACAGGGGGCGCAAAGTCCACTGAAGCTTTCTTT.

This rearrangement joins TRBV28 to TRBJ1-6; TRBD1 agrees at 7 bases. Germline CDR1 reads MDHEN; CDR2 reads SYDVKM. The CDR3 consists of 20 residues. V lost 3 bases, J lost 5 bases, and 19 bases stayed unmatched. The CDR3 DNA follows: TGTGCCAGCAGTTTGCCCCTAGGGACAGAGGCCCCGCATGATAATTCACCCCTCCACTTT. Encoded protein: CASSLPLGTEAPHDNSPLHF. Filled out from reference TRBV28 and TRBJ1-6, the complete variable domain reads DVKVTQSSRYLVKRTGEKVFLECVQDMDHENMFWYRQDPGLGLRLIYFSYDVKMKEKGDIPEGYSVSREKKERFSLILESASTNQTSMYLCASSLPLGTEAPHDNSPLHFGNGTRLTVT.

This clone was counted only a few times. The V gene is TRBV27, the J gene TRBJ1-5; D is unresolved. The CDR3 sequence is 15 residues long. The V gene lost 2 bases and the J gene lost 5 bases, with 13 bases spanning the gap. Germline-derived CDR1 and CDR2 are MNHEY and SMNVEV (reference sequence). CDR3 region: CASSLEGRSYQPQHF. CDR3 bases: TGTGCCAGCAGTTTAGAGGGCAGGTCATATCAGCCCCAGCATTTT.

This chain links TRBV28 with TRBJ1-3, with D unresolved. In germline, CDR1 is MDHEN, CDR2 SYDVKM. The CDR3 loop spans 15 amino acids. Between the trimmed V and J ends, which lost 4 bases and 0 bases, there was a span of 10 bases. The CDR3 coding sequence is TGTGCCAGCAGTTACCCCCAAAGCTCTGGAAACACCATATATTTT. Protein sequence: CASSYPQSSGNTIYF.

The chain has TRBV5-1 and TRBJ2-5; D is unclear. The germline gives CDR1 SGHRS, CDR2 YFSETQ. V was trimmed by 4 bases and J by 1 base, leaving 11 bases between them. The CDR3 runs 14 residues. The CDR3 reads CASSADNPQETQYF. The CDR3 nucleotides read TGCGCCAGCAGCGCAGACAATCCCCAAGAGACCCAGTACTTC. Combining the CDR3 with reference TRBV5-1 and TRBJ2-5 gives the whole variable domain KAGVTQTPRYLIKTRGQQVTLSCSPISGHRSVSWYQQTPGQGLQFLFEYFSETQRNKGNFPGRFSGRQFSNSRSEMNVSTLELGDSALYLCASSADNPQETQYFGPGTRLLVL.

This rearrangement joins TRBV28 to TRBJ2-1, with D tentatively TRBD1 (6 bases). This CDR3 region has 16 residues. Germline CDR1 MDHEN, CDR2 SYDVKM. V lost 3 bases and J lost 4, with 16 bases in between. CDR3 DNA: TGTGCCAGCAGTTTCCTCGCCAGGGGAAGATACAATGAGCAGTTCTTC. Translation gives CASSFLARGRYNEQFF. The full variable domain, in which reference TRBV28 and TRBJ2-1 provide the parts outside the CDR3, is DVKVTQSSRYLVKRTGEKVFLECVQDMDHENMFWYRQDPGLGLRLIYFSYDVKMKEKGDIPEGYSVSREKKERFSLILESASTNQTSMYLCASSFLARGRYNEQFFGPGTRLTVL.